A selection of T cell receptor beta chains follows, all from one sample in a study of T cell responses to AZD1222 COVID-19 vaccine. Produced via immunoSEQ multiplex PCR; TCRdb's table is partial and in-frame only. Of more than 95,000 clones in the sample, roughly 91% were seen once. The source material was peripheral blood, sampled on day 0 of MenACWY control vaccination. Receptors originate from an adult in good health. Both conserved end residues are trimmed from each CDR3.

v_gene,len,CDR3aa
TRBV11-3,15,ASSPGLAGGTTYEQY
TRBV11-3,11,ASKESSYNEQF
TRBV19,13,ASSALWEANYGYT
TRBV3-1/TRBV3-2,12,ASSEGQGVEKLF
TRBV9,11,ASSRRDIEPAF
TRBV7-9,13,ASSLPGTLGQPQH
TRBV19,13,ASSIMGGSNTEAF
TRBV18,11,ASSPLGDYEQY
TRBV14,14,ASSQDLGRPFDEQF
TRBV9,16,ASSVGKRGWGVGQPQH
TRBV24-1,9,VTEQGTEAF
TRBV11-3,13,ASSFLGGSGNEQF
TRBV6-6,15,ASRRSSGSLTYNEQF
TRBV5-5,12,ASSLAGVNYGYT
TRBV6-5,14,ASSNSGQGGTGELF
TRBV2,13,ASSEALTVTYEQY
TRBV2,11,ASSGTGEQPQH
TRBV9,14,ASSVMGSGGRNEQF
TRBV19,16,ASNDHRPGRSSNQPQH
TRBV9,11,ASSVYQNTEAF
TRBV25-1,11,ASSEAGRETQY
TRBV24-1,10,ATSDGYNEQF
TRBV7-2,13,ASSLAPQTGLGTF
TRBV6-5,11,ASTYRETGELF
TRBV28,11,ASSARGGETQY
TRBV14,11,ASSQNVLETQY
TRBV2,12,ASGGTGANNEQF
TRBV27,10,ASRTSTDTQY